The 9 T cell receptor beta chains below were found in one sample sequenced in a study of blood T cell repertoires in COVID-19. Data came from immunoSEQ multiplex PCR; TCRdb stores just in-frame clones and leaves some out. The sample holds roughly 250,000 clones; about nine tenths are singletons and the top ten take 1.9%. The sequenced sample was PBMCs or T cells enriched from blood (not recorded which). These receptors were obtained from a woman younger than 35 who had recovered from COVID-19.

The rearrangement joins TRBV7-8 to TRBJ2-3, with unresolved D. Trimming took off 5 bases at V and 0 bases at J, with 18 bases between the two ends. The V gene's germline CDR1 is SGHVS and CDR2 FQNEAQ. The CDR3 sequence is 17 residues long. The CDR3 nucleotides read TGTGCCAGCAGCCTGCCAAGGATGCTGACTAGCACAGATACGCAGTATTTT. The encoded protein is CASSLPRMLTSTDTQYF.

V is TRBV9 and J is TRBJ1-2; 10 bases align to TRBD1. J gave up 5 bases and V 7 bases, and 5 bases lay outside the gene matches. Germline CDR1 is SGDLS and CDR2 is YYNGEE. CDR3 length: 13 residues. In nucleotides, the CDR3 is TGTGCCAGCCATCCGGGACAGGGGTATGGCTACACCTTC. This sequence encodes CASHPGQGYGYTF.

The chain recombines TRBV7-2 with TRBJ2-7; D unclear. V lost 1 base to trimming and J lost 4 bases, with 8 bases between them. This CDR3 contains 13 residues. The V gene's germline CDR1 is SGHTA and CDR2 FQGNSA. The CDR3, as DNA: TGTGCCAGCAGCTTAGAACAGTCTTACGAGCAGTACTTC. Protein sequence: CASSLEQSYEQYF.

The chain employs TRBV9 and TRBJ2-2, with TRBD1 as a possible D gene (5 bases). This CDR3 contains 17 residues. The germline V gene encodes CDR1 SGDLS and CDR2 YYNGEE. Trimming shortened V by 4 bases and J by 4 bases, and 20 bases separated the two germline ends. CDR3 protein: CASSPTTQGIGTGELFF. CDR3 bases: TGTGCCAGCAGCCCCACGACCCAGGGAATTGGCACCGGGGAGCTGTTTTTT.

In this sample, this clone turned up once. The rearrangement links TRBV28 to TRBJ2-7; D might be TRBD2 (5 bases). CDR1 is MDHEN, CDR2 SYDVKM, per germline. The CDR3 is 14 amino acids. The V end was cut by 7 bases, the J end by 2 bases, with 15 bases between. The chain's CDR3 is CASTPGNFPYEQYF. The CDR3 DNA follows: TGTGCCAGCACCCCGGGGAATTTTCCCTACGAGCAGTACTTC. The full variable domain, its missing parts supplied by reference TRBV28 and TRBJ2-7, is DVKVTQSSRYLVKRTGEKVFLECVQDMDHENMFWYRQDPGLGLRLIYFSYDVKMKEKGDIPEGYSVSREKKERFSLILESASTNQTSMYLCASTPGNFPYEQYFGPGTRLTVT.

The CDR3 here is CASSLEFYSGNTIYF. The CDR3 DNA sequence: TGTGCCAGCAGCTTAGAGTTCTACTCTGGAAACACCATATATTTT. The chain carries TRBV11-2 and TRBJ1-3, with unresolved D. Germline V gene lookup returns CDR1 SGHAT and CDR2 FQNNGV. Deletions cut 0 bases from V and 0 bases from J, with 6 bases between. The length of the CDR3 is 15 residues.

Of note for this clone: Other DNA sequences in the same sample also yield this CDR3. J is TRBJ1-1 and V is TRBV29-1; D might be TRBD1 (6 bases). Germline V CDR1 and CDR2: SQVTM, ANQGSEA. The CDR3 spans 11 residues. Trimming pared 6 bases from V and 6 bases from J, leaving 11 bases between. This CDR3 is CSVARGSEAFF. CDR3 DNA sequence: TGCAGCGTCGCCAGGGGATCTGAAGCTTTCTTT.

V and J are TRBV4-1 and TRBJ2-7; D is uncertain. The germline V gene has CDR1 MGHRA and CDR2 YSYEKL. V dropped 4 bases and J dropped 3 bases, with 16 bases sitting between them. This CDR3 comprises 15 residues. DNA for the CDR3: TGCGCCAGCAGCCCAGAATACTCCCTCTTCTACGAGCAGTACTTC. This codes for CASSPEYSLFYEQYF.

The rearrangement uses TRBV7-9 and TRBJ2-4, with TRBD2 as a possible D gene (5 bases). V shed 2 bases and J shed 0 bases, with 14 bases lying between them. Germline-derived CDR1 and CDR2 are SEHNR and FQNEAQ (reference sequence). CDR3 size: 17 residues. Written as DNA, the CDR3 is TGTGCCAGCAGCTTAATCGACGGACTCCTAGCCAAAAACATTCAGTACTTC. Its translation is CASSLIDGLLAKNIQYF.